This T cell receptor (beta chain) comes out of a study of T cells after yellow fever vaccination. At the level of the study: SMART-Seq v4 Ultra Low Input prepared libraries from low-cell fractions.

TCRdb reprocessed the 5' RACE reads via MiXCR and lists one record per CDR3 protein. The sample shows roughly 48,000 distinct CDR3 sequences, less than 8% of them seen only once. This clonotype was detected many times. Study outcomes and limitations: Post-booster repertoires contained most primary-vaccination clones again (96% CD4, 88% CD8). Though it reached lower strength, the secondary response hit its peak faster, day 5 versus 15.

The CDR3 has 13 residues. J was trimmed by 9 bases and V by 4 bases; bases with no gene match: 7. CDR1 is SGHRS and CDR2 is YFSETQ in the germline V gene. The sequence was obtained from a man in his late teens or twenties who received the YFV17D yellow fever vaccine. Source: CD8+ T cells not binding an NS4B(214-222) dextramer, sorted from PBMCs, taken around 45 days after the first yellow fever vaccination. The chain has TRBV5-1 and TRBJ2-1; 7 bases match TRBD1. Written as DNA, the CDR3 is TGCGCCAGCAGCATCGGGGACAGTTTTGAGCAGTTCTTC. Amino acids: CASSIGDSFEQFF. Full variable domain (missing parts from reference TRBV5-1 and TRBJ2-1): KAGVTQTPRYLIKTRGQQVTLSCSPISGHRSVSWYQQTPGQGLQFLFEYFSETQRNKGNFPGRFSGRQFSNSRSEMNVSTLELGDSALYLCASSIGDSFEQFFGPGTRLTVL.